Listed below are T cell receptor beta chains from one sample, sequenced in a study of shared clonotypes between healthy human individuals. Sequencing was performed with immunoSEQ multiplex PCR; in TCRdb, only in-frame clones are kept and a portion is missing. The top ten clones hold over 0.12% of a sample with about 2.4 million clones, roughly 92% of them seen once. The sequencing sample was made of naive CD4+ T cells sorted from blood. The receptors originated from a man between 18 and 29 years old in good health. CDR3s include the opening cysteine and the closing phenylalanine or tryptophan. D genes are given only for firm matches. Clone sizes are given selectively: once, few, many, or a class where the clone is expanded.

clone_size: NA
d_call: TRBD2
j_call: TRBJ2-2
cdr3_length: 16
v_call: TRBV6-1
cdr3_nt: TGTGCCAGCAGTGAAGACGGGAGGGCCTTAACCGGGGAGCTGTTTTTT
cdr3_aa: CASSEDGRALTGELFF

clone_size: NA
d_call: NA
j_call: TRBJ2-7
cdr3_length: 16
v_call: TRBV5-1
cdr3_nt: TGCGCCAGCAGCACCCAATTGACAGGACTGGCCTACGAGCAGTACTTC
cdr3_aa: CASSTQLTGLAYEQYF

clone_size: NA
d_call: NA
j_call: TRBJ2-3
cdr3_length: 11
v_call: TRBV10-2
cdr3_nt: TGCGCCAGCAGTGCATCAGATACGCAGTATTTT
cdr3_aa: CASSASDTQYF

clone_size: NA
d_call: TRBD1
j_call: TRBJ2-7
cdr3_length: 17
v_call: TRBV15
cdr3_nt: TGTGCCACCAGCAGAGATAGGGGGTCGGACAGGGTCTACGAGCAGTACTTC
cdr3_aa: CATSRDRGSDRVYEQYF

clone_size: NA
d_call: TRBD1
j_call: TRBJ1-6
cdr3_length: 16
v_call: TRBV6-5
cdr3_nt: TGTGCCAGCAGTTCTACCGGACAGGGGAGGGGTTCACCCCTCCACTTT
cdr3_aa: CASSSTGQGRGSPLHF

clone_size: NA
d_call: NA
j_call: TRBJ2-3
cdr3_length: 14
v_call: TRBV19
cdr3_nt: TGTGCCAGTAGTGGGGGCCAACGGGGAGATACGCAGTATTTT
cdr3_aa: CASSGGQRGDTQYF

clone_size: NA
d_call: NA
j_call: TRBJ2-7
cdr3_length: 12
v_call: TRBV6-1
cdr3_nt: TGTGCCAGCAGTGAAGCAGGGGTTGAGCAGTACTTC
cdr3_aa: CASSEAGVEQYF

clone_size: NA
d_call: NA
j_call: TRBJ2-2
cdr3_length: 12
v_call: TRBV7-6
cdr3_nt: TGTGCCAGCAGCTTTTTCACCGGGGAGCTGTTTTTT
cdr3_aa: CASSFFTGELFF

clone_size: NA
d_call: TRBD1
j_call: TRBJ2-7
cdr3_length: 16
v_call: TRBV19
cdr3_nt: TGTGCCAGTAGTATATCGCCCAGGACAGGGAGCTACGAGCAGTACTTC
cdr3_aa: CASSISPRTGSYEQYF

clone_size: NA
d_call: NA
j_call: TRBJ2-1
cdr3_length: 18
v_call: TRBV4-3
cdr3_nt: TGCGCCAGCAGCCGTCAAGTGGGGGGGACAGTGTGGGATTTTGAGCAGTTCTTC
cdr3_aa: CASSRQVGGTVWDFEQFF

clone_size: once
d_call: TRBD2
j_call: TRBJ2-1
cdr3_length: 16
v_call: TRBV7-8
cdr3_nt: TGTGCCAGCAGCCCTTGGACTAGCGGGGGGCTGGATGAGCAGTTCTTC
cdr3_aa: CASSPWTSGGLDEQFF